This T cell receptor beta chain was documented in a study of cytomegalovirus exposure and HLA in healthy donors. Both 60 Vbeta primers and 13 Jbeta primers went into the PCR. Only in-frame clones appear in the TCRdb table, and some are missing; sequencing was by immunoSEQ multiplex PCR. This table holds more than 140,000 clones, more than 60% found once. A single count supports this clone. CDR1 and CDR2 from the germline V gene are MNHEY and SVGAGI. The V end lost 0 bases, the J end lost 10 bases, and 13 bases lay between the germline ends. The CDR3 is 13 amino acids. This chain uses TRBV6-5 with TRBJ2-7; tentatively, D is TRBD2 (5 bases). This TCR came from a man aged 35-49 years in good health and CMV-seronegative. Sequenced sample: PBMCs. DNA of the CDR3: TGTGCCAGCAGTTACTCAGAAGGGAGTTATCAGTACTTC. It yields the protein CASSYSEGSYQYF.